The clone carrying this T cell receptor beta chain was seen many times. This sample is drawn from a study of human T cells and chemical hapten exposure. Time point defined: patch test 1, 2 weeks after DPC sensitization. Treatment denoted: therapeutic diphenylcyclopropenone sensitization with weekly scalp DPC. The trim removed 8 bases at V and 10 bases at J, leaving 7 bases unmatched. This CDR3 region has 11 residues. The V gene's germline CDR1 is MNHEY and CDR2 SVGEGT. TCRdb re-derived calls from the RACE reads in MiXCR, one entry per CDR3 protein. This sample has 55,000 to 85,000 distinct CDR3 sequences, with about 9.4% found just once.

The source is a woman aged 35 to 49 with alopecia areata. Some clones in this sample may be carry-over from other donors' samples. V usage is TRBV6-2 or TRBV6-3 and J usage is TRBJ1-1, with 7 positions matching TRBD1. The sample here was whole blood, taken in connection with sensitization to the hapten diphenylcyclopropenone (DPC). The CDR3, as DNA: TGTGCCAGCGGGGACAGTACCGCAGCTTTCTTT. Translation: CASGDSTAAFF.